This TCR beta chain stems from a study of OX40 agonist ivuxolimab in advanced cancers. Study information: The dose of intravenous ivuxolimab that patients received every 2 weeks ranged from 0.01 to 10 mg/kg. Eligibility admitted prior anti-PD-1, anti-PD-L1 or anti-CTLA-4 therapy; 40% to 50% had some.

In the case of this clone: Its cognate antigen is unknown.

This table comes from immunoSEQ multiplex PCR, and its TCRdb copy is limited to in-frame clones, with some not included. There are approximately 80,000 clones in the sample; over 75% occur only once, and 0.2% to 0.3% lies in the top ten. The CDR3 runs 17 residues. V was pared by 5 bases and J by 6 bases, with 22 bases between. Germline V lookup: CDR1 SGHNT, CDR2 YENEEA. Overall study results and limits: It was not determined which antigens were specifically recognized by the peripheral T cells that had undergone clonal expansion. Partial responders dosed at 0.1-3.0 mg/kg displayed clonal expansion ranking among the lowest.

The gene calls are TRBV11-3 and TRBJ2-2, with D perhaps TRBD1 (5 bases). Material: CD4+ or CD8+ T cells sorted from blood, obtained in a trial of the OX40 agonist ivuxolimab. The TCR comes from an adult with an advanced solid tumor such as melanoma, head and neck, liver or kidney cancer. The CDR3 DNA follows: TGTGCCAGCAGCCCCGCGACAGCTAGGATGCCGGCCGGGGAGCTGTTTTTT. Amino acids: CASSPATARMPAGELFF. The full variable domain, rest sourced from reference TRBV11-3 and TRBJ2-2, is EAGVVQSPRYKIIEKKQPVAFWCNPISGHNTLYWYLQNLGQGPELLIRYENEEAVDDSQLPKDRFSAERLKGVDSTLKIQPAELGDSAVYLCASSPATARMPAGELFFGEGSRLTVL.